This T cell receptor (beta chain) stems from a study of cytomegalovirus exposure and HLA in healthy donors. Details on this clone: As yet, its antigen is unknown.

Trimming stripped 2 bases from V and 1 base from J, with 6 bases between. This CDR3 is built from 13 residues. In germline, CDR1 is LNHDA, CDR2 SQIVND (reference sequence). Both 60 Vbeta primers and 13 Jbeta primers went into the PCR. Profiled with immunoSEQ multiplex PCR; TCRdb holds only in-frame clones, not every one. The repertoire holds 110,000 to 150,000 clones, approximately 72% seen once, with approximately 2% in the top ten. The study, taken as a whole, reports: Trimming of TCR beta V- and J-genes showed a link, identified in a later analysis, to a missense DCLRE1C variant. In a later analysis, across HLA loci, associated TCR counts were highest for DRB1, lowest for HLA-C.

The donors gave bone marrow, and they were healthy. V is TRBV19 and J is TRBJ2-7, with unresolved D. The sample taken for sequencing was PBMCs. The sequence derives from a man aged 35 to 55 in good health and CMV-seronegative. As DNA, the CDR3 is TGTGCCAGTAGTATATCAGTTTCCTACGAGCAGTACTTC. Translating it yields CASSISVSYEQYF.